This passage covers 13 T cell receptor beta chains from one sample sequenced in a study of CXCR3-negative and CXCR3-positive naive CD8 T cells. The libraries of TRB cDNA were constructed through 5' RACE using UMI labels. TCRdb reworked the 5' RACE reads into one entry per CDR3 protein, no DNA. The ten top clones account for approximately 0.51%, within a sample of some 130,000 distinct CDR3 sequences. Specimen: naive CXCR3- CD8+ T cells from blood. Specified subset: CD45RO-CCR7+CD27+CD95- naive CD8+ T cells lacking CXCR3 (TNR3-). The receptors here all came from a human donor in good health. Some clones in this sample may be carry-over from other donors' samples.

J is TRBJ2-7 and V is TRBV4-3; the TRBD1 assignment by TCRdb is unverifiable without DNA. The CDR3 length is 14 residues. Germline loops: CDR1 LGHNA, CDR2 YSLEER. CDR3 sequence: CASSHGQGTYEQYF.

The rearrangement joins TRBV20-1 to TRBJ2-3; the D call of TRBD1 rests on TCRdb alone, since no DNA is present to check it. This CDR3 region has 15 residues. Germline V CDR1 and CDR2: DFQATT, SNEGSKA (reference sequence). CDR3 amino acids: CSAYKAGAGTDTQYF.

This chain uses TRBV25-1 with TRBJ2-1; absent DNA, TCRdb's TRBD2 call cannot be checked. Germline V gene data show CDR1 as MGHDK and CDR2 as SYGVNS. The CDR3 sequence is 15 residues long. CDR3 protein: CASSDPGLGYNEQFF.

V is TRBV27 and J is TRBJ2-3. Germline V CDR1 and CDR2: MNHEY, SMNVEV (reference sequence). The length of the CDR3 is 13 residues. The CDR3 spells CASSYWLTDTQYF.

The chain is built from TRBV23-1 and TRBJ2-2; TCRdb selects TRBD1, and the lack of DNA leaves this call unchecked. TRBV23-1 belongs to the ORF category, with a function that is uncertain. This CDR3 contains 17 residues. The CDR3 loop reads CASSQFTGTDNTGELFF.

The V call is TRBV4-1, the J call TRBJ2-7; TCRdb selects TRBD1, and the lack of DNA leaves this call unchecked. CDR1 MGHRA and CDR2 YSYEKL come from the germline V gene. This CDR3 region has 15 residues. The CDR3 protein is CASSQDWGHNYEQYF.

The J gene is TRBJ2-1, the V gene TRBV11-3; TCRdb names TRBD1, which stays unverified in the absence of DNA. The CDR3 is 13 residues long. CDR1 is SGHNT and CDR2 is YENEEA in the germline V gene. The CDR3 reads CASSSRWGDEQFF.

The J gene is TRBJ2-1, the V gene TRBV23-1; as DNA is missing, the TRBD1 call by TCRdb cannot be tested. TRBV23-1 counts as an open reading frame of uncertain function. The CDR3 extends over 14 amino acids. CDR3 in amino acids: CASQFPRVDNEQFF.

The chain recombines TRBV29-1 with TRBJ2-7. CDR3 length: 15 amino acids. The germline gives CDR1 SQVTM, CDR2 ANQGSEA. This CDR3 reads CSVEEGSPGSYEQYF.

The V gene is TRBV6-2 or TRBV6-3, the J gene TRBJ1-5; the TCRdb D gene call, TRBD1, has no DNA to confirm it. The CDR3 is made up of 15 amino acids. Germline lookup yields CDR1 MNHEY and CDR2 SVGEGT. CDR3 in amino acids: CASSSDSYLNQPQHF.

The V call is TRBV29-1, the J call TRBJ2-1; as DNA is missing, the TRBD2 call by TCRdb cannot be tested. CDR1 SQVTM and CDR2 ANQGSEA come from the germline V gene. The CDR3 is 18 amino acids. Here the CDR3 reads CSVEDIAGGPVSYNEQFF.

The chain recombines TRBV7-2 with TRBJ2-3; TCRdb outputs TRBD2, but without DNA this stays unchecked. The germline CDR1 and CDR2 sequences are SGHTA and FQGNSA. There are 17 residues in the CDR3. This chain's CDR3 is CASSLEPRLAGADTQYF.

The rearrangement uses TRBV20-1 and TRBJ2-7; the D gene TCRdb calls, TRBD1, cannot be checked with no DNA. Germline CDR1 reads DFQATT; CDR2 reads SNEGSKA (reference sequence). This CDR3 spans 12 amino acids. The CDR3 sequence: CSAPLTTYEQYF.